This TCR beta chain is drawn from a study of PD-1 blockade in mismatch repair-deficient tumors. Sequencing was performed with immunoSEQ multiplex PCR; in TCRdb, only in-frame clones are kept and a portion is missing. The sample shows approximately 20,000 clones, about four fifths of them seen only once. All patients were mismatch repair deficient, assessed by either PCR or immunohistochemistry. This CDR3 comprises 14 residues. Per germline, CDR1 GTSNPN and CDR2 SVGIG (reference sequence). After removal of 8 bases from V and 5 bases from J, the junction contained 8 bases not matched to a gene. The TCR comes from an adult with mismatch repair-deficient cancer. Source: PBMCs, taken 52 weeks after starting pembrolizumab. The chain uses TRBV30 and TRBJ2-3, with 12 bases matching TRBD2. The CDR3 loop is CAERLAGDKDTQYF. The CDR3 DNA follows: TGTGCCGAGCGACTAGCGGGAGATAAAGATACGCAGTATTTT.